This entry lists 8 T cell receptor beta chains sequenced from one sample in a study of blood T cell repertoires in COVID-19. Assay: immunoSEQ multiplex PCR; the TCRdb copy retains only in-frame clones and omits some. The sample records around 260,000 clones, nearly 90% being singletons. Sequenced sample: peripheral blood. The source of these receptors is a human donor in a cohort sampled during active COVID-19.

The chain has TRBV7-9 and TRBJ1-2, with TRBD1 matching 9 bases. The trim removed 5 bases at V and 7 bases at J, leaving 8 bases unmatched. The CDR3 is 14 residues long. Germline CDR1 is SEHNR and CDR2 is FQNEAQ (reference sequence). This CDR3 is CASSAGGQGSGYTF. In nucleotides, the CDR3 is TGTGCCAGCAGCGCCGGCGGACAGGGGTCTGGCTACACCTTC.

The V gene is TRBV30, the J gene TRBJ1-6; unclear D gene. The V gene lost 4 bases and the J gene lost 1 base, with 5 bases spanning the gap. Germline V CDR1 and CDR2: GTSNPN, SVGIG (reference sequence). The CDR3 is made up of 13 amino acids. The CDR3 nucleotides are TGTGCCTGGACCCAATCCTATAATTCACCCCTCCACTTT. Encoded protein: CAWTQSYNSPLHF.

This clone was seen a handful of times. V gene TRBV25-1 combines with J gene TRBJ2-2, with 10 bases identical to TRBD1. V shed 3 bases, J shed 0 bases, and the junction held 4 bases outside the gene matches. This CDR3 spans 17 amino acids. The germline V gene has CDR1 MGHDK and CDR2 SYGVNS. The CDR3 nucleotides are TGTGCCAGCAGTGACCTAGGACAGGGGGCGAACACCGGGGAGCTGTTTTTT. Amino acids: CASSDLGQGANTGELFF.

The chain is built from TRBV7-2 and TRBJ2-7; maybe TRBD2 (5 bases). This CDR3 comprises 14 residues. Trimming took off 5 bases at V and 3 bases at J, with 14 bases between the two ends. The V gene's germline CDR1 is SGHTA and CDR2 FQGNSA. CDR3 bases: TGTGCCAGCAGCCCACCGGGGAGCGGCTACGAGCAGTACTTC. It specifies CASSPPGSGYEQYF.

The chain combines TRBV7-9 with TRBJ2-6; unclear D gene. Per germline, CDR1 SEHNR and CDR2 FQNEAQ (reference sequence). V lost 4 bases and J 3 bases, leaving 10 bases between the germline ends. The CDR3 covers 15 residues. The CDR3 protein is CASSSDRVGANVLTF. DNA for the CDR3: TGTGCCAGCAGCTCCGACCGGGTTGGGGCCAACGTCCTGACTTTC. Supplemented by reference TRBV7-9 and TRBJ2-6, the full variable domain reads DTGVSQNPRHKITKRGQNVTFRCDPISEHNRLYWYRQTLGQGPEFLTYFQNEAQLEKSRLLSDRFSAERPKGSFSTLEIQRTEQGDSAMYLCASSSDRVGANVLTFGAGSRLTVL.

This chain connects TRBV23-1 to TRBJ1-2; D is possibly TRBD1 (6 bases). TRBV23-1 counts as an open reading frame of uncertain function. The CDR3 is 14 amino acids. Trimming pared 6 bases from V and 7 bases from J, leaving 18 bases between. The CDR3 DNA reads TGCGCCAGCAGAGCCTTCAGGGGCGCGGGTGGCTACACCTTC. This translates into CASRAFRGAGGYTF.

This clone has only one observation. This chain links TRBV19 with TRBJ2-3; 10 bases align to TRBD2. The CDR3 is 16 residues long. The germline gives CDR1 LNHDA, CDR2 SQIVND (reference sequence). J was trimmed by 2 bases and V by 7 bases; bases with no gene match: 9. The CDR3 sequence: CASMNRTSGYTDTQYF. As DNA, the CDR3 is TGTGCCAGTATGAACCGGACTAGCGGATACACAGATACGCAGTATTTT.

The genes are TRBV6-2 or TRBV6-3 and TRBJ2-7, with D maybe TRBD1 (6 bases). V gave up 4 bases and J gave up 3 bases, with 10 bases separating them. This CDR3 has 13 residues. Germline V gene data show CDR1 as MNHEY and CDR2 as SVGEGT. CDR3 region: CASSSQGNYEQYF. The CDR3 bases are TGTGCCAGCAGTTCCCAGGGGAACTACGAGCAGTACTTC.